The entry below describes one TCR beta chain. Assay: immunoSEQ multiplex PCR; the TCRdb copy retains only in-frame clones and omits some. The data contain some 250,000 clones, about nine tenths of them seen just once; the ten biggest clones take up roughly 7%. Germline CDR1 reads SGHNT; CDR2 reads YYREEE (reference sequence). This CDR3 contains 15 residues. The ends were cut back, 2 bases at V and 5 bases at J, with 17 bases in the middle. The data derive from a study of blood T cell repertoires in COVID-19. Input material: peripheral blood. This rearrangement joins TRBV5-4 to TRBJ2-7; D is perhaps TRBD2 (7 bases). This TCR came from a man aged 55 to 70 who had recovered from COVID-19. CDR3 bases: TGTGCCAGCAGCTTTCTTGGGGGGGGGCCCCACGAGCAGTACTTC. As protein: CASSFLGGGPHEQYF.